This T cell receptor beta chain appears in the sequencing data of a study of cytomegalovirus exposure and HLA in healthy donors. As for the study in general: The roughly 670 first-cohort repertoires shared a platform with the 120 or so validation repertoires, as reported in a later analysis.

Regarding the study as a whole: TCR clusters originating in the first cohort tended to co-occur in the roughly 120 validation repertoires, according to a later analysis. It was reported that the classifier diagnosed cytomegalovirus status with high specificity and sensitivity in both the original and validation cohorts.

V was cut by 3 bases and J by 1 base, with 19 bases left in between. CDR3 length: 18 residues. Germline V gene lookup returns CDR1 LNHDA and CDR2 SQIVND (reference sequence). On this clone itself: Its specificity is unknown.

Produced via immunoSEQ multiplex PCR; TCRdb's table is partial and in-frame only. The sample contains about 76,000 clones, roughly 94% of which appear only once. Sequencing was done on a sample of PBMCs. The J gene is TRBJ2-4, the V gene TRBV19; tentatively, D is TRBD2 (7 bases). The clonotype originates from a man aged 18-30 years in good health and CMV-seropositive. CDR3 coding DNA: TGTGCCAGTAGTATGTCGTTGGGAGGGGGAGGGGCCAAAAACATTCAGTACTTC. This translates into CASSMSLGGGGAKNIQYF.